The rows below give T cell receptor beta chains drawn from one sample of a study of cytomegalovirus exposure and HLA in healthy donors. The data were produced by immunoSEQ multiplex PCR, yet TCRdb's version contains in-frame clones alone and is incomplete. The table shows 150,000 to 200,000 clones, with around three quarters occurring only once. What was sequenced was PBMCs. The receptors come from a woman in her 30s in good health and CMV-seropositive. The CDR3 runs from the conserved cysteine through the conserved F or W. The order of the fields is D gene, clone size, J gene, V gene, CDR3 protein, CDR3 DNA. D genes are given only for firm matches. Size values are once, few and many counts, or a class for expanded clones, and some rows have none.

D gene: NA
clone size: NA
J gene: TRBJ1-1
V gene: TRBV6-1
CDR3 protein: CASREMTAMNTEAFF
CDR3 DNA: TGTGCCAGCAGGGAAATGACTGCCATGAACACTGAAGCTTTCTTT

D gene: TRBD2
clone size: NA
J gene: TRBJ2-2
V gene: TRBV11-2
CDR3 protein: CASSPTSPKKNTGELFF
CDR3 DNA: TGTGCCAGCAGCCCGACTAGCCCGAAAAAGAACACCGGGGAGCTGTTTTTT

D gene: NA
clone size: NA
J gene: TRBJ2-1
V gene: TRBV27
CDR3 protein: CASSLRGSRDNEQFF
CDR3 DNA: TGTGCCAGCAGTTTGAGGGGGAGTCGTGACAATGAGCAGTTCTTC

D gene: TRBD1
clone size: NA
J gene: TRBJ1-1
V gene: TRBV9
CDR3 protein: CASSPSGQGYTEAFF
CDR3 DNA: TGTGCCAGCAGCCCTTCGGGACAGGGGTACACTGAAGCTTTCTTT

D gene: NA
clone size: NA
J gene: TRBJ1-6
V gene: TRBV19
CDR3 protein: CASASTPRSSPLHF
CDR3 DNA: TGTGCCAGTGCCAGCACTCCACGGAGCTCACCCCTCCACTTT

D gene: TRBD1
clone size: once
J gene: TRBJ1-3
V gene: TRBV29-1
CDR3 protein: CSVLRDRGGNTIYF
CDR3 DNA: TGCAGCGTTCTACGGGACAGGGGGGGAAACACCATATATTTT

D gene: NA
clone size: NA
J gene: TRBJ2-5
V gene: TRBV7-7
CDR3 protein: CASSPRVADGQETQYF
CDR3 DNA: TGTGCCAGCAGCCCAAGAGTAGCAGATGGACAAGAGACCCAGTACTTC

D gene: NA
clone size: few
J gene: TRBJ2-1
V gene: TRBV7-2
CDR3 protein: CASSLNGRYNEQFF
CDR3 DNA: TGTGCCAGCAGCTTAAACGGGAGATACAATGAGCAGTTCTTC

D gene: NA
clone size: NA
J gene: TRBJ1-5
V gene: TRBV27
CDR3 protein: CASSLPRNYSNQPQHF
CDR3 DNA: TGTGCCAGCAGTTTGCCCAGAAACTATAGCAATCAGCCCCAGCATTTT

D gene: NA
clone size: NA
J gene: TRBJ1-5
V gene: TRBV19
CDR3 protein: CASSMADVRSQPQHF
CDR3 DNA: TGTGCCAGTAGTATGGCAGACGTTCGGAGTCAGCCCCAGCATTTT

D gene: NA
clone size: once
J gene: TRBJ1-6
V gene: TRBV30
CDR3 protein: CAWSSIINSPLHF
CDR3 DNA: TGTGCCTGGAGCTCTATTATAAATTCACCCCTCCACTTT

D gene: NA
clone size: NA
J gene: TRBJ1-5
V gene: TRBV28
CDR3 protein: CAIQGLNQPQHF
CDR3 DNA: TGTGCCATCCAGGGCCTCAATCAGCCCCAGCATTTT

D gene: NA
clone size: NA
J gene: TRBJ1-2
V gene: TRBV27
CDR3 protein: CASSRQAFNYGYTF
CDR3 DNA: TGTGCCAGCAGTCGACAGGCATTTAACTATGGCTACACCTTC

D gene: TRBD1
clone size: NA
J gene: TRBJ1-1
V gene: TRBV7-9
CDR3 protein: CASSFPGQGISFLAFF
CDR3 DNA: TGTGCCAGCAGCTTTCCGGGACAGGGGATCAGCTTTCTCGCTTTCTTT

D gene: NA
clone size: NA
J gene: TRBJ1-4
V gene: TRBV4-3
CDR3 protein: CASSQDIGAEKLFF
CDR3 DNA: TGCGCCAGCAGCCAAGATATCGGAGCTGAAAAACTGTTTTTT

D gene: NA
clone size: NA
J gene: TRBJ2-7
V gene: TRBV14
CDR3 protein: CASSRGRRAVPEQYF
CDR3 DNA: TGTGCCAGCAGCCGGGGGAGGCGGGCCGTTCCCGAGCAGTACTTC

D gene: TRBD1
clone size: NA
J gene: TRBJ2-7
V gene: TRBV6-6
CDR3 protein: CASSSGGSLVYEQYF
CDR3 DNA: TGTGCCAGCAGTTCAGGGGGCTCCTTGGTGTACGAGCAGTACTTC

D gene: TRBD1
clone size: NA
J gene: TRBJ2-7
V gene: TRBV5-1
CDR3 protein: CASSRAGGSYEQYF
CDR3 DNA: TGCGCCAGCAGCCGGGCAGGGGGAAGCTACGAGCAGTACTTC

D gene: TRBD1
clone size: NA
J gene: TRBJ2-7
V gene: TRBV11-3
CDR3 protein: CASSPWDRGEQYF
CDR3 DNA: TGTGCCAGCAGCCCCTGGGACAGGGGCGAGCAGTACTTC

D gene: TRBD2
clone size: NA
J gene: TRBJ2-4
V gene: TRBV10-2
CDR3 protein: CASSSGGLAKNIQYF
CDR3 DNA: TGCGCCAGCAGCAGCGGGGGGTTAGCCAAAAACATTCAGTACTTC

D gene: NA
clone size: once
J gene: TRBJ1-5
V gene: TRBV30
CDR3 protein: CAWAVGRNQPQHF
CDR3 DNA: TGTGCCTGGGCTGTGGGCCGCAATCAGCCCCAGCATTTT

D gene: NA
clone size: NA
J gene: TRBJ2-5
V gene: TRBV5-1
CDR3 protein: CASSLYSQETQYF
CDR3 DNA: TGCGCCAGCAGCTTGTACTCACAAGAGACCCAGTACTTC